The next 20 T cell receptor beta chains were all read from a single sample in a study of T cells in Graves' hyperthyroidism and ophthalmopathy. It was RNA transcripts that yielded the amplified TCR beta CDR3 regions. In the first-round RT-PCR of the TCR CDR3, the HTBI primer set was used. TCRdb reprocessed the multiplex PCR reads via MiXCR and lists one record per CDR3 protein. The table has fewer than 650,000 distinct CDR3 sequences, less than 15% seen once; the top ten hold 11% to 15%. The sample comprised blood. The source of these receptors is a woman aged 40 to 50 with Graves' hyperthyroidism.

The table lists this clonotype with many counts. The chain recombines TRBV5-1 with TRBJ2-5; D is unresolved. The V end lost 0 bases, the J end lost 2 bases, and 11 bases lay between the germline ends. This CDR3 comprises 15 residues. CDR1 SGHRS and CDR2 YFSETQ come from the germline V gene. CDR3 in DNA: TGCGCCAGCAGCTTGGTGGCAGGAGTGCAAGAGACCCAGTACTTC. Its protein is CASSLVAGVQETQYF. The whole variable domain, filled in from reference TRBV5-1 and TRBJ2-5, reads KAGVTQTPRYLIKTRGQQVTLSCSPISGHRSVSWYQQTPGQGLQFLFEYFSETQRNKGNFPGRFSGRQFSNSRSEMNVSTLELGDSALYLCASSLVAGVQETQYFGPGTRLLVL.

This clonotype was recorded a few times. J is TRBJ2-3 and V is TRBV19; perhaps TRBD2 as D (6 bases). The germline CDR1 and CDR2 sequences are LNHDA and SQIVND (reference sequence). The CDR3 is made up of 13 amino acids. Trimming stripped 9 bases from V and 8 bases from J, with 18 bases between. CDR3 residues: CASRRAEGATQYF. The CDR3 DNA reads TGTGCCAGCAGGAGGGCGGAAGGAGCTACGCAGTATTTT.

The rearrangement joins TRBV5-1 to TRBJ2-5; 9 bases are a match to TRBD2. Germline V gene lookup returns CDR1 SGHRS and CDR2 YFSETQ. The CDR3 covers 15 residues. Trimming cost V 0 bases and J 1 base; bases outside gene matches: 1. In DNA form, the CDR3 reads TGCGCCAGCAGCTTGGCGACTAGCGGCCAAGAGACCCAGTACTTC. This gives the protein CASSLATSGQETQYF.

This clonotype was recorded at least ten times. The chain uses TRBV30 and TRBJ2-5; D possibly corresponds to TRBD2 (5 bases). V lost 3 bases and J 5 bases, leaving 10 bases between the germline ends. Germline V CDR1 and CDR2: GTSNPN, SVGIG (reference sequence). The CDR3 loop spans 12 amino acids. Here the CDR3 reads CAWSGMGETQYF. DNA for the CDR3: TGTGCCTGGAGCGGGATGGGGGAGACCCAGTACTTC.

This clonotype was seen many times. This chain links TRBV20-1 with TRBJ2-1; no reliable D call. In germline, CDR1 is DFQATT, CDR2 SNEGSKA (reference sequence). V shed 7 bases and J shed 1 base, with 11 bases lying between them. The CDR3 runs to 13 residues. In nucleotides, the CDR3 is TGCAGTGGGGGTTTTGGATCCTACAATGAGCAGTTCTTC. It translates to CSGGFGSYNEQFF.

This clonotype was counted many times. This chain uses TRBV2 with TRBJ1-1, with D maybe TRBD1 (6 bases). V was clipped by 3 bases and J by 5 bases, with 16 bases between them. There are 15 residues in the CDR3. CDR1 and CDR2 (germline): SNHLY, FYNNEI. The CDR3 reads CASSEEGGGGTEAFF. Written as DNA, the CDR3 is TGTGCCAGCAGTGAGGAGGGGGGCGGTGGAACTGAAGCTTTCTTT.

The chain couples TRBV13 to TRBJ2-5; D might be TRBD1 (5 bases). This CDR3 region has 18 residues. Trimming removed 0 bases at V and 2 bases at J, with 19 bases between. The germline V gene encodes CDR1 PRHDT and CDR2 FYEKMQ (reference sequence). The CDR3 here is CASSLGPNRNVHQETQYF. The CDR3 DNA sequence: TGTGCCAGCAGCTTAGGGCCTAACAGGAACGTCCATCAAGAGACCCAGTACTTC.

This clonotype was observed many times. The chain uses TRBV18 and TRBJ1-1; D may be TRBD1 (5 bases). Germline-derived CDR1 and CDR2 are KGHSH and LQKENI. The CDR3 covers 16 residues. Between the trimmed V and J ends, which lost 3 bases and 1 base, there was a span of 15 bases. CDR3 DNA sequence: TGTGCCAGCTCACCTACCGAACAGGCTGGGAACACTGAAGCTTTCTTT. It encodes CASSPTEQAGNTEAFF.

The chain carries TRBV27 and TRBJ1-6; TRBD1 is a possible D gene (5 bases). V was trimmed by 7 bases and J by 10 bases, leaving 14 bases between them. Germline V gene lookup returns CDR1 MNHEY and CDR2 SMNVEV (reference sequence). The CDR3 extends over 13 amino acids. In nucleotides, the CDR3 is TGTGCCAGCATGGTAGGGGAAAGCTCACCCCTCCACTTT. It yields the protein CASMVGESSPLHF.

This clonotype was found many times. The V call is TRBV11-2, the J call TRBJ2-7, with 9 bases aligning to TRBD1. CDR1 and CDR2 (germline): SGHAT, FQNNGV. The length of the CDR3 is 15 residues. V was pared by 0 bases and J by 0 bases, with 0 bases of the junction left unmatched. The chain's CDR3 is CASSLEQGASYEQYF. The CDR3 nucleotides are TGTGCCAGCAGCTTAGAACAGGGGGCCTCCTACGAGCAGTACTTC.

V is TRBV7-9 and J is TRBJ2-6; 8 nucleotides agree with TRBD1. This CDR3 spans 16 amino acids. Germline CDR1 is SEHNR and CDR2 is FQNEAQ (reference sequence). V dropped 7 bases and J dropped 2; count of bases not matched to a gene: 7. The CDR3 DNA follows: TGTGCCAGCAATCGACAGGGGCACCCTGGGGCCAACGTCCTGACTTTC. It encodes CASNRQGHPGANVLTF.

The table lists this clonotype with many counts. The genes are TRBV28 and TRBJ1-2, with D uncertain. Trimming stripped 8 bases from V and 4 bases from J, with 14 bases between. The CDR3 is 13 residues long. In germline, CDR1 is MDHEN, CDR2 SYDVKM. Written as DNA, the CDR3 is TGTGCCAGCGCCATGGGAGTTCGCTATGGCTACACCTTC. Protein sequence: CASAMGVRYGYTF.

The V and J genes are TRBV30 and TRBJ1-2; TRBD1 agrees at 7 bases. After removal of 2 bases from V and 8 bases from J, the junction contained 8 bases not matched to a gene. Germline CDR1 reads GTSNPN; CDR2 reads SVGIG (reference sequence). This CDR3 region has 13 residues. CDR3 nucleotides: TGTGCCTGGAGTAGGTCGACAGGGCAAGGCTACACCTTC. This translates into CAWSRSTGQGYTF.

This clonotype was seen at least ten times. The chain has TRBV20-1 and TRBJ1-3; D is unresolved. V lost 4 bases and J 0 bases, leaving 13 bases between the germline ends. Germline CDR1 and CDR2: DFQATT and SNEGSKA (reference sequence). The CDR3 is 15 residues long. CDR3 in DNA: TGCAGTGCTACCCACCCGGAAGGCTCTGGAAACACCATATATTTT. It encodes CSATHPEGSGNTIYF.

This clonotype was seen ten or more times. The V gene is TRBV7-9, the J gene TRBJ1-4; D call uncertain. This CDR3 spans 14 amino acids. Germline V gene lookup returns CDR1 SEHNR and CDR2 FQNEAQ (reference sequence). V lost 5 bases, J lost 3 bases, and 10 bases lay in between. CDR3 in amino acids: CASSQEGANEKLFF. DNA of the CDR3: TGTGCCAGCAGCCAGGAGGGTGCTAATGAAAAACTGTTTTTT.

This clonotype was counted many times. The chain carries TRBV5-1 and TRBJ2-1; 11 bases align to TRBD2. Germline assignment: CDR1 SGHRS and CDR2 YFSETQ. V lost 0 bases, J lost 9 bases, and 5 bases stayed unmatched. The CDR3 is made up of 15 amino acids. The CDR3 reads CASSLGLAGGREQFF. CDR3 nucleotide sequence: TGCGCCAGCAGCTTGGGATTAGCGGGAGGGCGTGAGCAGTTCTTC.

This clonotype was observed a few times. The rearrangement joins TRBV5-1 to TRBJ2-7, with 11 bases matching TRBD2. The J segment lost 0 bases and the V segment lost 4 bases, leaving 6 bases of the junction unmatched. The CDR3 consists of 16 residues. Per germline, CDR1 SGHRS and CDR2 YFSETQ. CDR3 nucleotides: TGCGCCAGCAGCCAAGGAGGGACTAGCGGCTCCTACGAGCAGTACTTC. This codes for CASSQGGTSGSYEQYF. Filled out from reference TRBV5-1 and TRBJ2-7, the complete variable domain reads KAGVTQTPRYLIKTRGQQVTLSCSPISGHRSVSWYQQTPGQGLQFLFEYFSETQRNKGNFPGRFSGRQFSNSRSEMNVSTLELGDSALYLCASSQGGTSGSYEQYFGPGTRLTVT.

The table lists this clonotype with many counts. The chain links TRBV12-3 or TRBV12-4 to TRBJ1-2, with D unclear. V was cut by 5 bases and J by 2 bases, with 12 bases left in between. CDR3 size: 14 residues. CDR3 sequence: CASSAPITNYGYTF. The CDR3 DNA reads as TGTGCCAGCAGTGCCCCAATAACCAACTATGGCTACACCTTC.

The J gene is TRBJ1-1, the V gene TRBV19, with D uncertain. Between the trimmed V and J ends, which lost 3 bases and 2 bases, there was a span of 7 bases. In germline, CDR1 is LNHDA, CDR2 SQIVND (reference sequence). This CDR3 contains 13 residues. This CDR3 is CASSMLLNTEAFF. Here the CDR3 DNA reads TGTGCCAGTAGTATGTTGCTAAACACTGAAGCTTTCTTT.

This clonotype was counted ten times or more. The chain links TRBV6-1 to TRBJ2-6, with a tentative D call TRBD1 (5 bases). This CDR3 has 15 amino acids. Trimming left V 5 bases short and J 0 bases short, with 8 bases between. Germline lookup yields CDR1 MNHNS and CDR2 SASEGT. The CDR3 here is CASSRQISGANVLTF. The DNA for the CDR3 is TGTGCCAGCAGTCGACAGATCTCTGGGGCCAACGTCCTGACTTTC.